Listed here are 9 T cell receptor beta chains from one sample, sequenced in a study of OX40 agonist ivuxolimab in advanced cancers. The assay was immunoSEQ multiplex PCR, and TCRdb's table has in-frame clones only and misses some. The table lists about 53,000 clones, approximately 79% of them singletons. The input for sequencing was CD4+ or CD8+ T cells sorted from blood, taken in a trial of the OX40 agonist ivuxolimab. Source of these receptors: an adult with an advanced solid tumor such as melanoma, head and neck, liver or kidney cancer.

This chain links TRBV5-4 with TRBJ2-3, with TRBD2 matching 15 bases. The ends lost 3 bases at V and 6 bases at J; junction bases unmatched: 11. The CDR3 length is 18 residues. Germline-derived CDR1 and CDR2 are SGHNT and YYREEE (reference sequence). The CDR3 region is CASSSGTSGGLGSDTQYF. Written as DNA, the CDR3 is TGTGCCAGCAGCTCGGGGACTAGCGGGGGGCTGGGCAGCGATACGCAGTATTTT.

Of note for this clone: Because it lacks the conserved phenylalanine or tryptophan at the end, this CDR3 is likely a read error. The chain uses TRBV4-3 and TRBJ1-2; perhaps TRBD1 as D (5 bases). This CDR3 is built from 14 residues. Germline assignment: CDR1 LGHNA and CDR2 YSLEER. V was trimmed by 0 bases and J by 3 bases, leaving 8 bases between them. CDR3 nucleotide sequence: TGCGCCAGCAGCCAAGATGGGACGGACTATGGCTACACCCTC. Amino acid sequence: CASSQDGTDYGYTL.

Note on this clone: A junction end diverges from the germline sequence, so it may reflect a read error. The chain joins TRBV2 to TRBJ1-3; D remains ambiguous. CDR1 SNHLY and CDR2 FYNNEI come from the germline V gene. The CDR3 sequence is 15 residues long. The CDR3 DNA sequence: TGTGCCAGCACCAAGGACCCTCCAAGGCGGAACATCATATATTTT. Its protein is CASTKDPPRRNIIYF.

V is TRBV7-2 and J is TRBJ2-3; no clear D. The CDR3 loop spans 17 amino acids. From germline, CDR1 is SGHTA and CDR2 FQGNSA. V lost 1 base, J lost 0 bases, and 14 bases lay in between. The CDR3 protein is CASSLVSGSSSTDTQYF. The CDR3 DNA is TGTGCCAGCAGCTTAGTTTCCGGCTCTTCTAGCACAGATACGCAGTATTTT.

The rearrangement links TRBV6-5 to TRBJ1-5, with TRBD1 matching over 9 bases. This CDR3 has 15 amino acids. Germline trimming cut 6 bases from V and 1 base from J; bases unmatched to any gene: 4. Germline V gene data show CDR1 as MNHEY and CDR2 as SVGAGI. Here the CDR3 DNA reads TGTGCCAGCAGCCCCGGGACAGGGAGCAATCAGCCCCAGCATTTT. As protein: CASSPGTGSNQPQHF.

The gene calls are TRBV15 and TRBJ1-5, with 8 bases fitting TRBD1. Trimming cost V 1 base and J 5 bases; bases outside gene matches: 7. The CDR3 is 16 residues long. CDR1 is LNHNV, CDR2 YYDKDF, per germline (reference sequence). The CDR3 DNA reads TGTGCCACCAGCAGAGTTGAGGACAGGGACGATCAGCCCCAGCATTTT. Protein product: CATSRVEDRDDQPQHF.

V gene TRBV18 combines with J gene TRBJ2-3, with 8 bases lining up with TRBD1. The CDR3 contains 15 residues. After removal of 6 bases from V and 0 bases from J, the junction contained 5 bases not matched to a gene. The germline V gene has CDR1 KGHSH and CDR2 LQKENI. The CDR3 sequence is CASSVDRGSTDTQYF. DNA of the CDR3: TGTGCCAGCTCCGTCGACAGGGGAAGCACAGATACGCAGTATTTT.

The CDR3 reads CAWRAGGGFYEQYF. The CDR3 DNA sequence: TGTGCCTGGAGGGCAGGGGGAGGCTTCTACGAGCAGTACTTC. The rearrangement uses TRBV30 and TRBJ2-7; D might be TRBD1 (7 bases). Germline V gene sequence: CDR1 GTSNPN, CDR2 SVGIG (reference sequence). The CDR3 runs 14 residues. The germline V and J ends were trimmed by 3 bases and 3 bases, with 15 bases remaining between them.

CDR3 protein: CASSSGLAGARETQYF. In nucleotides, the CDR3 is TGTGCCAGCAGCTCGGGACTAGCGGGAGCGAGAGAGACCCAGTACTTC. The chain combines TRBV7-2 with TRBJ2-5; 14 nucleotides line up with TRBD2. The CDR3 sequence is 16 residues long. Trimming at V came to 4 bases and at J to 4 bases, leaving 5 bases not matched to a gene. CDR1 SGHTA and CDR2 FQGNSA come from the germline V gene.